These 32 T cell receptor beta chains came from one sample sequenced in a study of blood T cell repertoires in COVID-19. Only in-frame clones appear in the TCRdb table, and some are missing; sequencing was by immunoSEQ multiplex PCR. The sample records around 260,000 clones, about 88% being singletons. The sample comprised peripheral blood. The receptors come from a man aged 25 to 45 with active or convalescent COVID-19.

The V gene is TRBV4-1, the J gene TRBJ2-2; TRBD1 matches at 12 bases. Trimming took 4 bases from V and 4 from J; bases not matched to a gene: 1. Germline V gene data show CDR1 as MGHRA and CDR2 as YSYEKL. CDR3 length: 15 residues. The CDR3 protein is CASSPGQGATGELFF. CDR3 coding DNA: TGCGCCAGCAGCCCGGGACAGGGGGCCACCGGGGAGCTGTTTTTT.

The rearrangement uses TRBV6-1 and TRBJ1-6; 9 bases fit TRBD1. Germline loops: CDR1 MNHNS, CDR2 SASEGT. This CDR3 comprises 16 residues. Germline trimming cut 4 bases from V and 3 bases from J; bases unmatched to any gene: 4. CDR3 nucleotide sequence: TGTGCCAGCAGTGGACAGGGGGAGATCTATAATTCACCCCTCCACTTT. It yields the protein CASSGQGEIYNSPLHF.

The table lists this clone with a few counts. Other DNA sequences in this sample translate to the same CDR3. The genes are TRBV18 and TRBJ2-1, with D perhaps TRBD2 (5 bases). Germline V CDR1 and CDR2: KGHSH, LQKENI. V was trimmed by 3 bases and J by 4 bases, leaving 10 bases between them. This CDR3 is 14 amino acids long. The CDR3, as DNA: TGTGCCAGCTCACCGTCGGGGAGATACAATGAGCAGTTCTTC. Amino acid sequence: CASSPSGRYNEQFF.

This sequence joins TRBV5-5 and TRBJ2-7; perhaps TRBD1 as D (5 bases). Trimming removed 4 bases at V and 3 bases at J, with 11 bases between. The germline V gene has CDR1 SGHKS and CDR2 YYEKEE (reference sequence). The CDR3 totals 13 residues. As DNA, the CDR3 is TGTGCCAGCAGCCGAAGACAGAACTACGAGCAGTACTTC. Amino acids: CASSRRQNYEQYF.

The rearrangement uses TRBV4-1 and TRBJ2-3, with 9 bases identical to TRBD2. Germline V gene sequence: CDR1 MGHRA, CDR2 YSYEKL. CDR3 length: 17 amino acids. Losses at the gene ends were 3 bases for V and 2 bases for J; bases not matched to a gene: 9. CDR3 protein: CASSQGRLAVDTDTQYF. The CDR3 DNA sequence: TGCGCCAGCAGCCAGGGAAGACTAGCGGTTGACACAGATACGCAGTATTTT.

The CDR3 nucleotides are TGTGCCACCCAGGACAGAGCTTCACCCCTCCACTTT. Protein product: CATQDRASPLHF. The chain joins TRBV19 to TRBJ1-6; tentatively, D is TRBD1 (6 bases). Germline V gives CDR1 LNHDA, CDR2 SQIVND (reference sequence). V gave up 10 bases and J gave up 9 bases, with 13 bases separating them. The length of the CDR3 is 12 residues.

The chain employs TRBV11-2 and TRBJ1-5, with TRBD1 matching over 8 bases. CDR3 length: 15 amino acids. Trimming removed 3 bases from V and 2 bases from J; junction bases left unmatched: 3. Germline V gives CDR1 SGHAT, CDR2 FQNNGV. This CDR3 is CASSLTGVGNQPQHF. CDR3 sequence (DNA): TGTGCCAGCAGCTTGACAGGGGTTGGCAATCAGCCCCAGCATTTT.

This chain uses TRBV29-1 with TRBJ1-5, with D hard to call. This CDR3 comprises 12 residues. V shed 6 bases and J shed 5 bases, with 11 bases lying between them. Germline V CDR1 and CDR2: SQVTM, ANQGSEA. The CDR3 DNA follows: TGCAGCGTGCAGGATTCGGATCAGCCCCAGCATTTT. Its translation: CSVQDSDQPQHF.

The chain carries TRBV19 and TRBJ1-6; no definite D call. The germline V gene encodes CDR1 LNHDA and CDR2 SQIVND (reference sequence). The CDR3 totals 12 residues. Trimming took off 6 bases at V and 11 bases at J, with 11 bases between the two ends. The CDR3 spells CASRSGLAPLHF. The CDR3 DNA reads as TGTGCCAGTAGGAGTGGTCTGGCACCCCTCCACTTT.

The chain joins TRBV7-9 to TRBJ1-5; perhaps TRBD1 as D (6 bases). CDR1 and CDR2 (germline): SEHNR, FQNEAQ (reference sequence). Trimming removed 5 bases at V and 3 bases at J, with 11 bases between. The CDR3 contains 14 residues. The CDR3 loop is CASSTRTDNQPQHF. CDR3 DNA sequence: TGTGCCAGCAGCACCCGGACAGACAATCAGCCCCAGCATTTT.

The genes are TRBV11-2 and TRBJ2-2, with D possibly matching TRBD1 (6 bases). This CDR3 has 15 amino acids. Deletions cut 2 bases from V and 4 bases from J, with 11 bases between. Germline CDR1 is SGHAT and CDR2 is FQNNGV. CDR3 in amino acids: CASSLWGHFTGELFF. The CDR3 coding sequence is TGTGCCAGCAGCTTATGGGGACACTTCACCGGGGAGCTGTTTTTT. Full variable domain (outside the CDR3, taken from reference TRBV11-2 and TRBJ2-2): EAGVAQSPRYKIIEKRQSVAFWCNPISGHATLYWYQQILGQGPKLLIQFQNNGVVDDSQLPKDRFSAERLKGVDSTLKIQPAKLEDSAVYLCASSLWGHFTGELFFGEGSRLTVL.

This clone was seen only a few times. The chain carries TRBV6-6 and TRBJ1-4, with D unclear. Trimming pared 2 bases from V and 2 bases from J, leaving 12 bases between. The germline V gene encodes CDR1 MNHNY and CDR2 SVGAGI (reference sequence). The CDR3 loop spans 16 amino acids. The CDR3 loop is CASSYVIQRTNEKLFF. CDR3 in DNA: TGTGCCAGCAGTTACGTCATCCAGAGGACTAATGAAAAACTGTTTTTT.

This chain uses TRBV24-1 with TRBJ2-3; 7 nucleotides line up with TRBD1. Germline-derived CDR1 and CDR2 are KGHDR and SFDVKD. V lost 5 bases and J lost 1; bases outside the gene matches: 5. This CDR3 spans 15 amino acids. CDR3 in amino acids: CATSAPGTGTDTQYF. The CDR3 bases are TGTGCCACCAGTGCCCCGGGGACAGGCACAGATACGCAGTATTTT.

The chain carries TRBV30 and TRBJ1-6; 11 bases line up with TRBD1. This CDR3 spans 14 amino acids. Trimming took 6 bases from V and 8 from J; bases not matched to a gene: 6. Germline V gene lookup returns CDR1 GTSNPN and CDR2 SVGIG (reference sequence). The CDR3 DNA follows: TGTGCCTGTTTGAAGGGACAGGGGGATTCACCCCTCCACTTT. Translation: CACLKGQGDSPLHF.

The chain uses TRBV6-6 and TRBJ1-6, with 9 bases identical to TRBD1. J was trimmed by 10 bases and V by 0 bases; bases with no gene match: 7. This CDR3 contains 16 residues. CDR1 and CDR2 (germline): MNHNY, SVGAGI (reference sequence). This CDR3 is CASSYSKQGAGSPLHF. The CDR3 nucleotides are TGTGCCAGCAGTTACTCGAAACAGGGGGCGGGGTCACCCCTCCACTTT.

The genes are TRBV10-3 and TRBJ1-5, with TRBD1 matching over 8 bases. This CDR3 comprises 15 residues. V was clipped by 3 bases and J by 5 bases; unmatched bases: 6. The germline CDR1 and CDR2 sequences are ENHRY and SYGVKD. For the CDR3, the DNA is TGTGCCATCAGTGATCCAGTCAGGGGGCATCAGCCCCAGCATTTT. Translated, it gives CAISDPVRGHQPQHF.

The chain joins TRBV29-1 to TRBJ2-3; the D is unclear. This CDR3 has 11 amino acids. With 5 bases removed from V and 6 bases from J, the gap between germline ends came to 9 bases. Looked up from germline, CDR1 is SQVTM and CDR2 is ANQGSEA. The CDR3 DNA follows: TGCAGCGTTCCCGTTTCGGATACGCAGTATTTT. Translated, it gives CSVPVSDTQYF.

This clone was seen only once. This sequence joins TRBV9 and TRBJ1-2; TRBD1 matches at 7 bases. The trim removed 3 bases at V and 6 bases at J, leaving 5 bases unmatched. The germline gives CDR1 SGDLS, CDR2 YYNGEE. The CDR3 sequence is 13 residues long. The CDR3 DNA reads as TGTGCCAGCAGCGGGATTACAGGGGATGGCTACACCTTC. Translating gives CASSGITGDGYTF.

The chain joins TRBV2 to TRBJ1-3; TRBD1 agrees at 10 bases. V was pared by 7 bases and J by 0 bases, with 6 bases of the junction left unmatched. The germline V gene has CDR1 SNHLY and CDR2 FYNNEI. CDR3 size: 16 residues. CDR3 amino acids: CASTSGDRGSGNTIYF. CDR3 DNA: TGTGCCAGCACCTCGGGGGACAGGGGCTCTGGAAACACCATATATTTT.

V is TRBV4-1 and J is TRBJ1-5; D is uncertain. CDR1 and CDR2 (germline): MGHRA, YSYEKL. Trimming pared 5 bases from V and 2 bases from J, leaving 10 bases between. CDR3 length: 14 amino acids. CDR3 nucleotides: TGCGCCAGCAGCTCCCTCGGGGGCAATCAGCCCCAGCATTTT. Its translation: CASSSLGGNQPQHF.

The gene calls are TRBV7-9 and TRBJ1-1; no definite D call. The CDR3 is 12 residues long. Germline CDR1 and CDR2: SEHNR and FQNEAQ (reference sequence). The V and J ends lost 3 bases and 11 bases respectively, with 13 bases between them. CDR3 nucleotides: TGTGCCAGCAGCTTTGGATCGGCGGCCGCTTTCTTT. Translating it yields CASSFGSAAAFF. Complete variable domain (other parts from reference TRBV7-9 and TRBJ1-1): DTGVSQNPRHKITKRGQNVTFRCDPISEHNRLYWYRQTLGQGPEFLTYFQNEAQLEKSRLLSDRFSAERPKGSFSTLEIQRTEQGDSAMYLCASSFGSAAAFFGQGTRLTVV.

This sequence joins TRBV4-3 and TRBJ2-7; TRBD1 agrees at 11 bases. The V and J ends lost 3 bases and 7 bases, in that order; junction bases with no gene match: 5. The germline V gene encodes CDR1 LGHNA and CDR2 YSLEER. The CDR3 covers 14 residues. CDR3 coding DNA: TGCGCCAGCAGCCAGGGGACAGGGGGTTGGGAGCAGTACTTC. The encoded protein is CASSQGTGGWEQYF.

The V gene is TRBV6-5, the J gene TRBJ2-7; weak D call: TRBD1 (6 bases). This CDR3 has 15 residues. The V end lost 0 bases, the J end lost 0 bases, and 9 bases lay between the germline ends. Germline V gene lookup returns CDR1 MNHEY and CDR2 SVGAGI. This CDR3 is CASSYSGRGSYEQYF. The CDR3 coding sequence is TGTGCCAGCAGTTACTCAGGCAGGGGCTCCTACGAGCAGTACTTC.

The chain carries TRBV27 and TRBJ1-5; 8 bases are a match to TRBD1. The trim removed 5 bases at V and 10 bases at J, leaving 7 bases unmatched. Germline CDR1 MNHEY, CDR2 SMNVEV (reference sequence). This CDR3 is 13 amino acids long. In DNA, the CDR3 is TGTGCCAGCAGTCCCGGACAGGGTGGACCCCAGCATTTT. Translating gives CASSPGQGGPQHF.

V gene TRBV5-1 combines with J gene TRBJ2-7, with 8 bases matching TRBD1. The V segment lost 4 bases and the J segment 4 bases; nucleotides outside the gene matches: 7. This CDR3 spans 14 amino acids. In germline, CDR1 is SGHRS, CDR2 YFSETQ. CDR3 coding DNA: TGCGCCAGCAGCACAAGACAGGGGCGATACGAGCAGTACTTC. Its protein is CASSTRQGRYEQYF.

The V gene is TRBV19, the J gene TRBJ1-4; maybe TRBD1 (6 bases). Germline V CDR1 and CDR2: LNHDA, SQIVND (reference sequence). The CDR3 contains 15 residues. Trimming took off 5 bases at V and 7 bases at J, with 17 bases between the two ends. The CDR3 is CASSSSTGLGEKLFF. The CDR3, as DNA: TGTGCCAGTAGTTCCTCGACAGGATTGGGTGAAAAACTGTTTTTT.

The chain combines TRBV6-1 with TRBJ1-1; no clear D. This CDR3 comprises 13 residues. V was clipped by 3 bases and J by 7 bases, with 12 bases between them. From germline, CDR1 is MNHNS and CDR2 SASEGT. CDR3 loop: CASSDTVGGEAFF. CDR3 DNA sequence: TGTGCCAGCAGTGACACAGTTGGTGGTGAAGCTTTCTTT.

With regard to this clone: Other DNA sequences of this sample code for an identical CDR3. This chain uses TRBV19 with TRBJ1-5, with D possibly TRBD1 on 5 matching bases. This CDR3 spans 14 amino acids. The germline gives CDR1 LNHDA, CDR2 SQIVND (reference sequence). V was shortened by 3 bases and J by 0 bases, with 6 bases between the two germline ends. CDR3 bases: TGTGCCAGTAGTATCAGGGATAGCAATCAGCCCCAGCATTTT. This translates into CASSIRDSNQPQHF.

The chain carries TRBV3-1 (or the pseudogene TRBV3-2) and TRBJ2-5; TRBD2 matches at 13 bases. Losses at the gene ends were 4 bases for V and 5 bases for J; bases not matched to a gene: 7. This CDR3 is built from 16 residues. Germline-derived CDR1 and CDR2 are LGHDT and YNNKEL (reference sequence). CDR3 region: CASSRGPTSGGETQYF. The CDR3 bases are TGTGCCAGCAGCCGAGGTCCGACTAGCGGGGGGGAGACCCAGTACTTC.

The gene calls are TRBV11-2 and TRBJ2-7, with TRBD1 matching 7 bases. With V trimmed by 5 bases and J by 0 bases, 7 bases remained unmatched. Germline CDR1 and CDR2: SGHAT and FQNNGV. The CDR3 is made up of 15 amino acids. The CDR3: CASSLWTGSSYEQYF. In DNA, the CDR3 is TGTGCCAGCAGCCTATGGACAGGTAGCTCCTACGAGCAGTACTTC.

V and J are TRBV29-1 and TRBJ1-1; 9 nucleotides agree with TRBD1. Germline CDR1 and CDR2: SQVTM and ANQGSEA. J gave up 3 bases and V 4 bases, and 15 bases lay outside the gene matches. The CDR3 loop spans 17 amino acids. The DNA of the CDR3 is TGCAGCGTTGGGGAGACAGGGACAGGGCGAGGTTACACTGAAGCTTTCTTT. Translation: CSVGETGTGRGYTEAFF. Variable domain in full (rest from reference TRBV29-1 and TRBJ1-1): SAVISQKPSRDICQRGTSLTIQCQVDSQVTMMFWYRQQPGQSLTLIATANQGSEATYESGFVIDKFPISRPNLTFSTLTVSNMSPEDSSIYLCSVGETGTGRGYTEAFFGQGTRLTVV.

The V call is TRBV30, the J call TRBJ1-2; 9 bases are a match to TRBD1. The CDR3 is 15 residues long. V trimming: 0 bases; J trimming: 6 bases; junction bases outside the gene matches: 8. Germline assignment: CDR1 GTSNPN and CDR2 SVGIG (reference sequence). The CDR3 loop reads CAWSVTGGGRDGYTF. The CDR3 DNA reads TGTGCCTGGAGTGTAACAGGGGGCGGTAGGGATGGCTACACCTTC.